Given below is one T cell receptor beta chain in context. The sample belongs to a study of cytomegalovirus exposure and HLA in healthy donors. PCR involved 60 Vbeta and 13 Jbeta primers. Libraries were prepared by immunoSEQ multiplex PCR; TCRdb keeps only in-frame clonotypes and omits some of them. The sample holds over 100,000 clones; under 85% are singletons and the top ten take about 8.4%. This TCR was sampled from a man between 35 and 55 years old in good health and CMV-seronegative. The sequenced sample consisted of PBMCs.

The CDR3: CASSLVTTPGVNEQFF. The CDR3 DNA reads as TGTGCCAGCAGCTTAGTTACGACCCCGGGAGTCAATGAGCAGTTCTTC. The chain couples TRBV7-2 to TRBJ2-1; tentatively, D is TRBD2 (6 bases). The CDR3 is 16 residues long. CDR1 and CDR2 (germline): SGHTA, FQGNSA. V was shortened by 1 base and J by 6 bases, with 16 bases between the two germline ends.